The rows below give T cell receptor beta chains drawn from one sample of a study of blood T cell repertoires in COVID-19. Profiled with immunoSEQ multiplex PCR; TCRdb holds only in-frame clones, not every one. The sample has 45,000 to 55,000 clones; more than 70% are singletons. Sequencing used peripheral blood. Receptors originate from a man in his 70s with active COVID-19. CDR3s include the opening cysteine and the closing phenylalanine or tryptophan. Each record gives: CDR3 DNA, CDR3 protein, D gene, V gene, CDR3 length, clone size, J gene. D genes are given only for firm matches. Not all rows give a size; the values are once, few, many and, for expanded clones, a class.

CDR3 DNA: TGTGCCAGCAGGGTCCCACTAGCGGGGGTAGAGACCCAGTACTTC
CDR3 protein: CASRVPLAGVETQYF
D gene: TRBD2
V gene: TRBV6-5
CDR3 length: 15
clone size: .
J gene: TRBJ2-5

CDR3 DNA: TGTGCCAGCAGAGGACAGGTGAACACCGGGGAGCTGTTTTTT
CDR3 protein: CASRGQVNTGELFF
D gene: TRBD1
V gene: TRBV6-5
CDR3 length: 14
clone size: once
J gene: TRBJ2-2

CDR3 DNA: TGTGCCAGCCGGAGGGAGGAGGGGTCACCCCTCCACTTT
CDR3 protein: CASRREEGSPLHF
D gene: .
V gene: TRBV5-4
CDR3 length: 13
clone size: .
J gene: TRBJ1-6

CDR3 DNA: TGCGCCAGCAGCCGAGAGACAGGGCGGATCACTGAAGCTTTCTTT
CDR3 protein: CASSRETGRITEAFF
D gene: TRBD1
V gene: TRBV4-3
CDR3 length: 15
clone size: .
J gene: TRBJ1-1

CDR3 DNA: TGTGCCAGCAGCTTTCAGGGTTGGGTCACTGAAGCTTTCTTT
CDR3 protein: CASSFQGWVTEAFF
D gene: .
V gene: TRBV11-2
CDR3 length: 14
clone size: .
J gene: TRBJ1-1

CDR3 DNA: TGTGCCAGCAGTCCAGCCGGGGACGAGCAGTACTTC
CDR3 protein: CASSPAGDEQYF
D gene: .
V gene: TRBV12-3/TRBV12-4
CDR3 length: 12
clone size: .
J gene: TRBJ2-7

CDR3 DNA: TGTGCCAGCAGCTTGCGGACAGGGTTGGATACGCAGTATTTT
CDR3 protein: CASSLRTGLDTQYF
D gene: TRBD1
V gene: TRBV4-2
CDR3 length: 14
clone size: few
J gene: TRBJ2-3

CDR3 DNA: TGTGCCAGCAGTGAAGGCGCGGACAGCTACTATGGCTACACCTTC
CDR3 protein: CASSEGADSYYGYTF
D gene: .
V gene: TRBV6-1
CDR3 length: 15
clone size: .
J gene: TRBJ1-2

CDR3 DNA: TGTGCCAGTAGTATAAACAGGGACGGGGAGACCCAGTACTTC
CDR3 protein: CASSINRDGETQYF
D gene: .
V gene: TRBV19
CDR3 length: 14
clone size: once
J gene: TRBJ2-5

CDR3 DNA: TGTGCCACCAGCAAACAGGGGATTGATGGGGCCAACGTCCTGACTTTC
CDR3 protein: CATSKQGIDGANVLTF
D gene: TRBD1
V gene: TRBV15
CDR3 length: 16
clone size: .
J gene: TRBJ2-6

CDR3 DNA: TGTGCCAGCAGCGTAGTAGGAGGGCCCAATTCACCCCTCCACTTT
CDR3 protein: CASSVVGGPNSPLHF
D gene: .
V gene: TRBV9
CDR3 length: 15
clone size: .
J gene: TRBJ1-6

CDR3 DNA: TGTGCCAGCAGTGAGCGGGGGGGCACCGGGGAGCTGTTTTTT
CDR3 protein: CASSERGGTGELFF
D gene: TRBD2
V gene: TRBV6-4
CDR3 length: 14
clone size: .
J gene: TRBJ2-2

CDR3 DNA: TGTGCCAGCAGCTTGATCAGGGGTGAGACCCAGTACTTC
CDR3 protein: CASSLIRGETQYF
D gene: .
V gene: TRBV5-6
CDR3 length: 13
clone size: .
J gene: TRBJ2-5

CDR3 DNA: TGTGCCAGCCGTGCGGAGGGGAATGAGCAGTTCTTC
CDR3 protein: CASRAEGNEQFF
D gene: .
V gene: TRBV18
CDR3 length: 12
clone size: .
J gene: TRBJ2-1

CDR3 DNA: TGTGCCAGCAGCCCGGACAGGGCTAACTATGGCTACACCTTC
CDR3 protein: CASSPDRANYGYTF
D gene: TRBD1
V gene: TRBV5-6
CDR3 length: 14
clone size: .
J gene: TRBJ1-2

CDR3 DNA: TGTGCCAGCTCACCCGGGACAGGGGGCAGTAATGGTAAAAATGAGCAGTTCTTC
CDR3 protein: CASSPGTGGSNGKNEQFF
D gene: TRBD1
V gene: TRBV18
CDR3 length: 18
clone size: .
J gene: TRBJ2-1

CDR3 DNA: TGTGCCAGCAGCCGACACACGGGGACAGATACGCAGTATTTT
CDR3 protein: CASSRHTGTDTQYF
D gene: .
V gene: TRBV3-1/TRBV3-2
CDR3 length: 14
clone size: .
J gene: TRBJ2-3

CDR3 DNA: TGTGCCAGCAGCCGACGGGGAGGTGGAAACACCATATATTTT
CDR3 protein: CASSRRGGGNTIYF
D gene: .
V gene: TRBV11-2
CDR3 length: 14
clone size: .
J gene: TRBJ1-3

CDR3 DNA: TGTGCCAGCAGCCAAGGATCCCGGGGTACCTCACCCAATGAGCAGTTCTTC
CDR3 protein: CASSQGSRGTSPNEQFF
D gene: .
V gene: TRBV3-1/TRBV3-2
CDR3 length: 17
clone size: .
J gene: TRBJ2-1

CDR3 DNA: TGTGCCAGCAGCCCGAGAATGGTGTACGAGCAGTACTTC
CDR3 protein: CASSPRMVYEQYF
D gene: .
V gene: TRBV7-2
CDR3 length: 13
clone size: .
J gene: TRBJ2-7

CDR3 DNA: TGTGCCAGCAGTGAGAGCACTGAAGCTTTCTTT
CDR3 protein: CASSESTEAFF
D gene: .
V gene: TRBV6-1
CDR3 length: 11
clone size: .
J gene: TRBJ1-1

CDR3 DNA: TGTGCCAGCAGTTTCTCTAACAGGGGGAACACTGAAGCTTTCTTT
CDR3 protein: CASSFSNRGNTEAFF
D gene: TRBD1
V gene: TRBV27
CDR3 length: 15
clone size: once
J gene: TRBJ1-1

CDR3 DNA: TGCAGCGCCCGCTCAGGGGTGAGGAACACTGAAGCTTTCTTT
CDR3 protein: CSARSGVRNTEAFF
D gene: .
V gene: TRBV29-1
CDR3 length: 14
clone size: few
J gene: TRBJ1-1

CDR3 DNA: TGTGCCAGCAGCTTGGTCGGTAGCGGGGGAGACGAGCAGTACTTC
CDR3 protein: CASSLVGSGGDEQYF
D gene: TRBD2
V gene: TRBV5-4
CDR3 length: 15
clone size: .
J gene: TRBJ2-7

CDR3 DNA: TGCGCCAGCGCGGACAGGGGGAATTCACCCCTCCACTTT
CDR3 protein: CASADRGNSPLHF
D gene: TRBD1
V gene: TRBV5-1
CDR3 length: 13
clone size: few
J gene: TRBJ1-6

CDR3 DNA: TGTGCCAGCAGCCCCGACAGGGCGAACACTGAAGCTTTCTTT
CDR3 protein: CASSPDRANTEAFF
D gene: TRBD1
V gene: TRBV11-1
CDR3 length: 14
clone size: .
J gene: TRBJ1-1

CDR3 DNA: TGTGCCAGTACGGGTCTCGCGGGGACAGGGGGTTCTGGAAACACCATATATTTT
CDR3 protein: CASTGLAGTGGSGNTIYF
D gene: TRBD1
V gene: TRBV19
CDR3 length: 18
clone size: .
J gene: TRBJ1-3

CDR3 DNA: TGCGCCAGCAGCTTGGCCACAGGGGGCTTAGCTGGCTACACCTTC
CDR3 protein: CASSLATGGLAGYTF
D gene: TRBD1
V gene: TRBV5-1
CDR3 length: 15
clone size: .
J gene: TRBJ1-2

CDR3 DNA: TGCGCCAGCAGCCAAGTAGGGGGACCCGGGGAGCTGTTTTTT
CDR3 protein: CASSQVGGPGELFF
D gene: .
V gene: TRBV4-1
CDR3 length: 14
clone size: .
J gene: TRBJ2-2

CDR3 DNA: TGTGCCAGCAGCAGGACAGGGGGACCCTATGGCTACACCTTC
CDR3 protein: CASSRTGGPYGYTF
D gene: TRBD1
V gene: TRBV7-2
CDR3 length: 14
clone size: .
J gene: TRBJ1-2

CDR3 DNA: TGCGCCAGCAGCCAAGATCAACATAGCGACACCATATATTTT
CDR3 protein: CASSQDQHSDTIYF
D gene: .
V gene: TRBV4-3
CDR3 length: 14
clone size: .
J gene: TRBJ1-3

CDR3 DNA: TGTGCCAGCTCACCACCGGGGGGGCGCGAGCAGTACTTC
CDR3 protein: CASSPPGGREQYF
D gene: .
V gene: TRBV18
CDR3 length: 13
clone size: once
J gene: TRBJ2-7

CDR3 DNA: TGTGCCAGCAGGGACGGGGACAGGCTCACAGATACGCAGTATTTT
CDR3 protein: CASRDGDRLTDTQYF
D gene: TRBD1
V gene: TRBV7-3
CDR3 length: 15
clone size: .
J gene: TRBJ2-3

CDR3 DNA: TGTGCCAGCAGCCCCGGGGGGGAAAAAGGCTACACCTTC
CDR3 protein: CASSPGGEKGYTF
D gene: .
V gene: TRBV7-9
CDR3 length: 13
clone size: .
J gene: TRBJ1-2

CDR3 DNA: TGTGCCAGCAGTCCCGGGTCTTTCACCGGGGAGCTGTTTTTT
CDR3 protein: CASSPGSFTGELFF
D gene: .
V gene: TRBV6-5
CDR3 length: 14
clone size: .
J gene: TRBJ2-2

CDR3 DNA: TGTGCCAGCCGGACTAGCGGGGGAGGAGAGCAGTACTTC
CDR3 protein: CASRTSGGGEQYF
D gene: TRBD2
V gene: TRBV2
CDR3 length: 13
clone size: .
J gene: TRBJ2-7